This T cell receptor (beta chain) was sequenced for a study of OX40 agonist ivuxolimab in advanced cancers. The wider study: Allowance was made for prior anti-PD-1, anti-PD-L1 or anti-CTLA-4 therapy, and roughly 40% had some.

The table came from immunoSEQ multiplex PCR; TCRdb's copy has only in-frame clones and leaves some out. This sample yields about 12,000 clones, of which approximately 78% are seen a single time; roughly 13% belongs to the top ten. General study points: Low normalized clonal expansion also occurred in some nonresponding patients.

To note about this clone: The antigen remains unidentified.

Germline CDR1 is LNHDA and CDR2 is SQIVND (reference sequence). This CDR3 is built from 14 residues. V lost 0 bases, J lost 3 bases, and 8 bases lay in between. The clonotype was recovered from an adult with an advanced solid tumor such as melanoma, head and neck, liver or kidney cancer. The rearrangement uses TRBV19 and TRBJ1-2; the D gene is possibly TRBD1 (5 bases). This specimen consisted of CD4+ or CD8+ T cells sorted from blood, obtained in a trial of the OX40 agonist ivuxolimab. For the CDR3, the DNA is TGTGCCAGTAGTATAGAAGGGGCGTACTATGGCTACACCTTC. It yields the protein CASSIEGAYYGYTF.